This T cell receptor beta chain was recovered during a study of T cell responses to AZD1222 COVID-19 vaccine. About the research overall: Doses given second, at about 4 or about 12 weeks, were pooled. The study, taken as a whole, reports: Along spike, vaccine-associated CD4 TCRs were found throughout, with dominance at 160-218 and 743-854. With two AZD1222 doses given, Spike-specific TCR breadth and depth both rose. In the spike-specific TCR repertoire, nearly half reportedly target unmutated variant regions.

Remarks on this clone: Its antigen is undetermined.

CDR3 length equals 15 residues. Trimming removed 5 bases from V and 8 bases from J, with 16 bases in between. Germline CDR1 and CDR2: SEHNR and FQNEAQ (reference sequence). Assay: immunoSEQ multiplex PCR; the TCRdb copy retains only in-frame clones and omits some. The table records fewer than 150,000 clones, 84% of them present only once. This clonotype originated in an adult in good health. Sample: peripheral blood, taken on day 0 of AZD1222 vaccination. This sequence joins TRBV7-9 and TRBJ1-6; D may be TRBD1 (6 bases). Here the CDR3 DNA reads TGTGCCAGCAGCCGCGGGTCCAGGGGTTATTCACCCCTCCACTTT. It is translated as CASSRGSRGYSPLHF.